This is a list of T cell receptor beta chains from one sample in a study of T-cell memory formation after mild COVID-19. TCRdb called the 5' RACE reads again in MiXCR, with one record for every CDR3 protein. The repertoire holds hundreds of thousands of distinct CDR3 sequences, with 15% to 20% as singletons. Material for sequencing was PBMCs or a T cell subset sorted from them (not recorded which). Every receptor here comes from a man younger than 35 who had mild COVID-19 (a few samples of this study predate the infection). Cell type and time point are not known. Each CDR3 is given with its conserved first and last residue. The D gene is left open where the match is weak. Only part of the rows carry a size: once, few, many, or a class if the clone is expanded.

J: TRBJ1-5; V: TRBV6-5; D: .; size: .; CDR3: CASSGQNNQPQHF; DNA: TGTGCCAGCAGTGGACAAAACAATCAGCCCCAGCATTTT
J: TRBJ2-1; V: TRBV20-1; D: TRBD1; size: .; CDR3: CSANRGWEQFF; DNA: TGCAGTGCTAACAGGGGATGGGAGCAGTTCTTC
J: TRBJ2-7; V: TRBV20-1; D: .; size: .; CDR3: CSAKDISEQYF; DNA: TGCAGTGCCAAGGACATTTCGGAGCAGTACTTC
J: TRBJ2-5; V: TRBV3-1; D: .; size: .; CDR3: CASSQLVMQETQYF; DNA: TGTGCCAGCAGCCAACTAGTGATGCAAGAGACCCAGTACTTC
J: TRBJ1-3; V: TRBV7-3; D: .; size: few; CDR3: CASSAQAGIGNTIYF; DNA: TGTGCCAGCAGCGCACAAGCCGGGATTGGGAACACCATATATTTT
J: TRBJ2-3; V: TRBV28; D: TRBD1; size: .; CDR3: CASSLWGTGSKDTQYF; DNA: TGTGCCAGCAGTTTATGGGGGACAGGGTCCAAGGATACGCAGTATTTT
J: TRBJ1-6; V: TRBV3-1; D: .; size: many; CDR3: CASSPGQGTPLHF; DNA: TGTGCCAGCAGCCCGGGACAAGGAACGCCCCTCCACTTT
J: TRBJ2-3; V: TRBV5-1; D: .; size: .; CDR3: CASSLGGESTDTQYF; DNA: TGCGCCAGCAGCTTAGGCGGGGAGAGCACAGATACGCAGTATTTT
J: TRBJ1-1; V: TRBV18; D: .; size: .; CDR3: CASSPIMGDAFF; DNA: TGTGCCAGCTCACCAATCATGGGTGACGCTTTCTTT
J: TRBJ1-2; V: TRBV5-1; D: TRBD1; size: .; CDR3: CASSLRDRGNGYTF; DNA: TGCGCCAGCAGCTTGAGGGACAGGGGAAATGGCTACACCTTC
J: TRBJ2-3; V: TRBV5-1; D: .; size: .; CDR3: CASSLEMDTQYF; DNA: TGCGCCAGCAGCTTAGAGATGGATACGCAGTATTTT
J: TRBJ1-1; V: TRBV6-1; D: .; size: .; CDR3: CASSEDPNTEAFF; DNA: TGTGCCAGCAGTGAGGACCCGAACACTGAAGCTTTCTTT
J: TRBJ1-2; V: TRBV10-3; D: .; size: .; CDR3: CAITTDYGYTF; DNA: TGTGCCATCACAACGGACTATGGCTACACCTTC
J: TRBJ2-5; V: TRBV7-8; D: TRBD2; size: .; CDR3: CASSTGLAGSWETQYF; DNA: TGTGCCAGCAGCACCGGACTAGCGGGGTCCTGGGAGACCCAGTACTTC
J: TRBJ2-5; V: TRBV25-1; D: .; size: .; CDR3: CASSPTNSAQETQYF; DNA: TGTGCCAGCAGTCCGACCAATTCGGCCCAAGAGACCCAGTACTTC
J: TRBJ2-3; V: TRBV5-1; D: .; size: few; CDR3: CASSLFQGSTDTQYF; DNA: TGCGCCAGCAGCTTGTTTCAGGGAAGCACAGATACGCAGTATTTT
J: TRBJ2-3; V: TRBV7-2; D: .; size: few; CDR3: CASSLDGGVGDTQYF; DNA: TGTGCCAGCAGCTTAGATGGCGGGGTGGGGGATACGCAGTATTTT
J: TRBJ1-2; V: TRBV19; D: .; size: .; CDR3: CASSRQQLNYGYTF; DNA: TGTGCCAGTAGTCGCCAACAGCTTAACTATGGCTACACCTTC
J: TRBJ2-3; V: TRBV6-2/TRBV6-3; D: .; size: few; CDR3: CASSYGVDTQYF; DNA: TGTGCCAGCAGTTACGGAGTAGATACGCAGTATTTT
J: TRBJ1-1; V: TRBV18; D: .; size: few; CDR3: CASSPLPGVTEAFF; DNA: TGTGCCAGCTCACCCTTACCAGGGGTCACTGAAGCTTTCTTT
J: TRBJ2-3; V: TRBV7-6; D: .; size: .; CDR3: CASSLAGTSTDTQYF; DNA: TGTGCCAGCAGCTTAGCGGGGACTAGCACAGATACGCAGTATTTT
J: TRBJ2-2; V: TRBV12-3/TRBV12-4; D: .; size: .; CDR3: CASSSPAHGTGELFF; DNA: TGTGCCAGCAGTTCCCCCGCCCATGGGACCGGGGAGCTGTTTTTT
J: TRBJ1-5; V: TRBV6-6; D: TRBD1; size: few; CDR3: CASRTWDRGQPQHF; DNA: TGTGCCAGCAGAACCTGGGACAGGGGTCAGCCCCAGCATTTT
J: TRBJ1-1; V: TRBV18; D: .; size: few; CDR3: CASSPFDGVMDTEAFF; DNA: TGTGCCAGCTCACCCTTCGACGGGGTGATGGATACTGAAGCTTTCTTT
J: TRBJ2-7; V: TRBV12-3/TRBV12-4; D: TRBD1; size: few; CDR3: CASSLVGTAYEQYF; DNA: TGTGCCAGCAGCCTGGTAGGGACAGCCTACGAGCAGTACTTC
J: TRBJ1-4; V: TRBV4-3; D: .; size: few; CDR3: CASSQETGRIGKLFF; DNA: TGCGCCAGCAGCCAAGAGACAGGTCGGATCGGAAAACTGTTTTTT
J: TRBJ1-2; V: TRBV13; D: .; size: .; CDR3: CASSLDGPANYGYTF; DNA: TGTGCCAGCAGCTTAGATGGTCCGGCTAACTATGGCTACACCTTC
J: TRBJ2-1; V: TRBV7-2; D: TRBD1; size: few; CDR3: CASSDDRGRYNEQFF; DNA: TGTGCCAGCAGCGACGACAGGGGACGGTACAATGAGCAGTTCTTC
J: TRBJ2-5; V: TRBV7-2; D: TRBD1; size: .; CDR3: CASSSNGQGAETQYF; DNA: TGTGCCAGCAGCTCGAACGGACAGGGGGCAGAGACCCAGTACTTC
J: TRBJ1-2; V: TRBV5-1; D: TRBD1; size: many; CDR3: CASSLGWTGVNYGYTF; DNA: TGCGCCAGCAGCTTGGGCTGGACAGGGGTTAACTATGGCTACACCTTC
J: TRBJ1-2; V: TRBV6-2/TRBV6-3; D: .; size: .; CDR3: CASRPPLLDGYTF; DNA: TGTGCCAGCCGCCCCCCCCTTCTGGATGGCTACACCTTC
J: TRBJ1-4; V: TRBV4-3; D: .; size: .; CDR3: CASRRIGSSRENEKLFF; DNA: TGCGCCAGCAGAAGGATCGGCTCGAGCAGGGAGAATGAAAAACTGTTTTTT